Sequencing of this TCR beta chain was carried out in a study of Graves' ophthalmopathy and Graves' hyperthyroidism. Points from the study as a whole: Blood contained most expanded thyroid clonotypes exceeding 0.001 frequency.

The V and J ends lost 5 bases and 7 bases, in that order; junction bases with no gene match: 10. The CDR3 covers 15 residues. Researchers took RNA transcripts and amplified TCR beta CDR3 regions from them. Following a first-round RT-PCR that used HTBI primers, a second-round multiplex PCR was carried out. In TCRdb, the multiplex PCR reads were re-called with MiXCR into one record per CDR3 protein. The table records hundreds of thousands of distinct CDR3 sequences, over 40% of them present only once. Remarks on this clonotype: Antigen unknown. Possible read error: a much larger clone is one base away.

Someone took the PBMCs out of more than 8.5 ml of fresh peripheral blood. This chain uses TRBV12-3 or TRBV12-4 with TRBJ1-5; TRBD1 aligns across 8 bases. What was sequenced was peripheral blood. The source is an adult man with Graves' ophthalmopathy. For the CDR3, the DNA is TGTGCCAGCAGTCGGTTGTTTGGACAGGGACAGCCCCAGCATTTT. This codes for CASSRLFGQGQPQHF.